These 13 T cell receptor beta chains were all obtained from the same sample, sequenced in a study of T-cell reconstitution after alpha-beta-depleted transplantation in children. Unique molecular identifiers were used to barcode this TCRbeta library. TCRdb processed the PCR reads anew with MiXCR; each CDR3 protein has one entry. The sample has roughly 400,000 distinct CDR3 sequences; approximately 42% are singletons. The sample was PBMCs, taken before TCRalphabeta/CD19-depleted stem cell transplant. The source of these receptors is a girl aged 2-10 years with aplastic anemia, due to receive a stem cell transplant.

This clonotype showed up many times. The V call is TRBV20-1, the J call TRBJ1-1, with D possibly matching TRBD1 (6 bases). The CDR3 has 15 amino acids. The germline V gene encodes CDR1 DFQATT and CDR2 SNEGSKA (reference sequence). The V gene lost 3 bases and the J gene lost 5 bases, with 19 bases spanning the gap. The CDR3, as DNA: TGCAGTGCTAGTCCGTGGAGGGCAGGGGAGACTGAAGCTTTCTTT. This sequence encodes CSASPWRAGETEAFF.

This clonotype counts as medium-sized (0.01 to 0.1%). The chain is built from TRBV7-9 and TRBJ1-5; unclear D gene. The germline gives CDR1 SEHNR, CDR2 FQNEAQ (reference sequence). This CDR3 has 12 residues. V lost 1 base to trimming and J lost 5 bases, with 3 bases between them. CDR3 DNA: TGTGCCAGCAGCTTAGGCGATCAGCCCCAGCATTTT. Its translation: CASSLGDQPQHF.

This clonotype was counted many times. The chain carries TRBV20-1 and TRBJ1-1, with D possibly TRBD1 on 6 matching bases. CDR1 is DFQATT and CDR2 is SNEGSKA in the germline V gene (reference sequence). The ends were cut back, 1 base at V and 5 bases at J, with 14 bases in the middle. The CDR3 is 14 residues long. In DNA, the CDR3 is TGCAGTGCTAGAGTTCAGGGGCCGGGGACTGAAGCTTTCTTT. Translated, it gives CSARVQGPGTEAFF.

The chain links TRBV30 to TRBJ2-3, with unresolved D. The V gene's germline CDR1 is GTSNPN and CDR2 SVGIG (reference sequence). The CDR3 covers 12 residues. V was cut by 0 bases and J by 4 bases, with 5 bases left in between. CDR3 nucleotide sequence: TGTGCCTGGAGTGTACGGTCAGATACGCAGTATTTT. Protein sequence: CAWSVRSDTQYF. Based on the CDR3 plus reference TRBV30 and TRBJ2-3, the full variable domain is SQTIHQWPATLVQPVGSPLSLECTVEGTSNPNLYWYRQAAGRGLQLLFYSVGIGQISSEVPQNLSASRPQDRQFILSSKKLLLSDSGFYLCAWSVRSDTQYFGPGTRLTVL.

This clonotype was picked up a small number of times. The chain is built from TRBV5-1 and TRBJ2-7; 9 bases align to TRBD1. Trimming took 0 bases from V and 7 from J; bases not matched to a gene: 8. Germline CDR1 and CDR2: SGHRS and YFSETQ. The CDR3 contains 15 residues. The CDR3, as DNA: TGCGCCAGCAGCTTGGAAGTACAGGGGGCTGGGGAGCAGTACTTC. Its translation is CASSLEVQGAGEQYF. The whole variable domain, filled in from reference TRBV5-1 and TRBJ2-7, reads KAGVTQTPRYLIKTRGQQVTLSCSPISGHRSVSWYQQTPGQGLQFLFEYFSETQRNKGNFPGRFSGRQFSNSRSEMNVSTLELGDSALYLCASSLEVQGAGEQYFGPGTRLTVT.

The rearrangement uses TRBV28 and TRBJ2-5; 7 bases line up with TRBD2. The V and J ends lost 6 bases and 7 bases, in that order; junction bases with no gene match: 8. Germline values: CDR1 MDHEN, CDR2 SYDVKM. CDR3 size: 13 residues. The CDR3 DNA sequence: TGTGCCAGCAGAGCGGGATCTAAGGGGACCCAGTACTTC. As protein: CASRAGSKGTQYF.

This sequence joins TRBV6-1 and TRBJ1-2; TRBD1 might be the D (5 bases). The germline V gene has CDR1 MNHNS and CDR2 SASEGT. This CDR3 spans 15 amino acids. V gave up 7 bases and J gave up 2 bases, with 17 bases separating them. The CDR3, as DNA: TGTGCCAGCATCCTCGACAGTTCCTTAAACTATGGCTACACCTTC. It specifies CASILDSSLNYGYTF.

V usage is TRBV20-1 and J usage is TRBJ1-5; D may be TRBD1 (6 bases). The CDR3 runs 13 residues. V was trimmed by 3 bases and J by 6 bases, leaving 12 bases between them. Germline V gives CDR1 DFQATT, CDR2 SNEGSKA (reference sequence). The CDR3 nucleotides read TGCAGTGCTAGGAGCAGGGGAACTCAGCCCCAGCATTTT. Its translation: CSARSRGTQPQHF.

J is TRBJ2-7 and V is TRBV12-3 or TRBV12-4; 9 bases line up with TRBD1. V lost 3 bases to trimming and J lost 2 bases; unmatched junction nucleotides: 5. CDR3 length equals 15 residues. CDR3 in amino acids: CASSFSGQGPYEQYF. Here the CDR3 DNA reads TGTGCCAGCAGTTTCTCGGGACAGGGACCCTACGAGCAGTACTTC.

The sample holds one count of this clonotype. CDR3 bases: TGCAGTGCTAGCTCGCGGGGGCGCAATCAGCCCCAGCATTTT. It yields the protein CSASSRGRNQPQHF. The chain combines TRBV20-1 with TRBJ1-5, with a weak D call TRBD1 (6 bases). The germline CDR1 and CDR2 sequences are DFQATT and SNEGSKA (reference sequence). V lost 3 bases and J 2 bases, leaving 11 bases between the germline ends. This CDR3 spans 14 amino acids.

The CDR3 DNA reads TGTGCCAGCACTCTTTCAATCGGTCTGAACACCGGGGAGCTGTTTTTT. Translated, it gives CASTLSIGLNTGELFF. The V and J genes are TRBV28 and TRBJ2-2; D remains unclear. Germline lookup yields CDR1 MDHEN and CDR2 SYDVKM. The CDR3 length is 16 residues. V was cut by 7 bases and J by 1 base, with 16 bases left in between.

This clonotype was seen a few times. The V gene is TRBV4-3, the J gene TRBJ2-5, with D possibly being TRBD1 (6 bases). V lost 1 base to trimming and J lost 5 bases, with 11 bases between them. This CDR3 contains 14 residues. Germline CDR1 LGHNA, CDR2 YSLEER. DNA of the CDR3: TGCGCCAGCAGCCAAGTTGGGGGCGTGGAGACCCAGTACTTC. Translating gives CASSQVGGVETQYF.

The CDR3 nucleotides read TGTGCCAGCAGCCGCAAGAGGGCGTACAATGAGCAGTTCTTC. It yields the protein CASSRKRAYNEQFF. V and J are TRBV3-1 and TRBJ2-1; D is possibly TRBD2 (5 bases). V lost 4 bases and J lost 4, with 11 bases in between. This CDR3 is built from 14 residues. Germline CDR1 reads LGHDT; CDR2 reads YNNKEL (reference sequence).